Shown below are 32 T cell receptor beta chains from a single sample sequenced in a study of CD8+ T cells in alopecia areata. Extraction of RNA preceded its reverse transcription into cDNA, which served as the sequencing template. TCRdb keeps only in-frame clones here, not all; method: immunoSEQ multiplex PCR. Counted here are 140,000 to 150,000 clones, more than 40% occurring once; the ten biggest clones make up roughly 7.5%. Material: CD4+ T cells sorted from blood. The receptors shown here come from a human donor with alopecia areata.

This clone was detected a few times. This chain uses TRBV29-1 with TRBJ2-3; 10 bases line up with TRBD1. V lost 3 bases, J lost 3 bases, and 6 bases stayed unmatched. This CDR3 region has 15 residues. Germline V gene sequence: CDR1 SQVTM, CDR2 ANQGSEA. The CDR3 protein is CSVEARDRGTDTQYF. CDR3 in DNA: TGCAGCGTTGAGGCCCGGGACAGGGGAACAGATACGCAGTATTTT.

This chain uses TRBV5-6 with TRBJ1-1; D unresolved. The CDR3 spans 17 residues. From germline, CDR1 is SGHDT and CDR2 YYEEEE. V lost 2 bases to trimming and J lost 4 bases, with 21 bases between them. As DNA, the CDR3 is TGTGCCAGCAGCTTCCGGACCGGCCCTCCTCTCCTCACTGAAGCTTTCTTT. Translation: CASSFRTGPPLLTEAFF.

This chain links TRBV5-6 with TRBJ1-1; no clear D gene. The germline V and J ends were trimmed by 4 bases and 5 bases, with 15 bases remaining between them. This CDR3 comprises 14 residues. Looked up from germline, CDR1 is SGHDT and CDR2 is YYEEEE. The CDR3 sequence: CASSPFGRDTEAFF. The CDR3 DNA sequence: TGTGCCAGCAGCCCATTCGGCAGAGATACTGAAGCTTTCTTT. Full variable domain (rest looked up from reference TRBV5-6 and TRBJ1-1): DAGVTQSPTHLIKTRGQQVTLRCSPKSGHDTVSWYQQALGQGPQFIFQYYEEEERQRGNFPDRFSGHQFPNYSSELNVNALLLGDSALYLCASSPFGRDTEAFFGQGTRLTVV.

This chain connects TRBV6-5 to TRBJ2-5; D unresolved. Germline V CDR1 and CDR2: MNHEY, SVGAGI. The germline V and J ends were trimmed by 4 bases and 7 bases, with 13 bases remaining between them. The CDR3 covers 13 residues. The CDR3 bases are TGTGCCAGCAGTTCACAGATCTGGGGGACCCAGTACTTC. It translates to CASSSQIWGTQYF.

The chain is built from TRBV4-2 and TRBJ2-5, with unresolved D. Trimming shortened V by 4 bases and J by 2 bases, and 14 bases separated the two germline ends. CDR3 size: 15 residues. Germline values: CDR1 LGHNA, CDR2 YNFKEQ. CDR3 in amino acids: CASSPSADPQETQYF. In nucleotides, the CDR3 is TGTGCCAGCAGCCCCTCGGCGGATCCTCAAGAGACCCAGTACTTC.

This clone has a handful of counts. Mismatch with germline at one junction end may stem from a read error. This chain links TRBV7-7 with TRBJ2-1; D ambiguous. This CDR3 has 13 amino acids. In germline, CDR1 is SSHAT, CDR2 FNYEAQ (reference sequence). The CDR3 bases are TGTGCTAGCAGCCAGGACGAGTACAATGAGCAGTTCTTC. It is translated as CASSQDEYNEQFF. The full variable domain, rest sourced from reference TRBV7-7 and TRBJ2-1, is GAGVSQSPRYKVTKRGQDVTLRCDPISSHATLYWYQQALGQGPEFLTYFNYEAQPDKSGLPSDRFSAERPEGSISTLTIQRTEQRDSAMYRCASSQDEYNEQFFGPGTRLTVL.

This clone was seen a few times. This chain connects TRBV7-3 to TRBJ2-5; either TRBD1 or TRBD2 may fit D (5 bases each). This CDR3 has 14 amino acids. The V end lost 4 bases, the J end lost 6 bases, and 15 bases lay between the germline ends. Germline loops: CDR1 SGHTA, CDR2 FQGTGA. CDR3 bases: TGTGCCAGCAGCTACCCCAGAGGGGTACAGACCCAGTACTTC. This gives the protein CASSYPRGVQTQYF.

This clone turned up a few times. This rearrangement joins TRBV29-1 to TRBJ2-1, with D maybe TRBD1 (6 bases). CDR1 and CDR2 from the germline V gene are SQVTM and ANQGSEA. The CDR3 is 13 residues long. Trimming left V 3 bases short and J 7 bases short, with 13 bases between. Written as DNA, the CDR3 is TGCAGCGTTGACCGGGGAAGGGGGAATGAGCAGTTCTTC. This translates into CSVDRGRGNEQFF.

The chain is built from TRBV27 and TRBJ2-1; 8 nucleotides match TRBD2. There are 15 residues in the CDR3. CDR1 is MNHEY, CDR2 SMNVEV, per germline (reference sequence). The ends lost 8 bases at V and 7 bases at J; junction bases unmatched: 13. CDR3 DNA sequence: TGTGCCAGCCAGCCCCCCGGGACTAGAAGAAATGAGCAGTTCTTC. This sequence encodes CASQPPGTRRNEQFF.

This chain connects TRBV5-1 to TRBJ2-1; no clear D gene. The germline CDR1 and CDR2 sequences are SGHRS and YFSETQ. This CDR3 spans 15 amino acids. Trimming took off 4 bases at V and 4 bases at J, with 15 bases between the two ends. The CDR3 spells CASSGTERLYNEQFF. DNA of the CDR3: TGCGCCAGCAGCGGTACGGAGCGACTTTACAATGAGCAGTTCTTC.

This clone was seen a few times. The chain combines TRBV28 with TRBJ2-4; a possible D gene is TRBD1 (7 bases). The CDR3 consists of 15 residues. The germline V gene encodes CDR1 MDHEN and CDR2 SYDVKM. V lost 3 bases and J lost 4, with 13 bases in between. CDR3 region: CASSLAGTVKNIQYF. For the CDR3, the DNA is TGTGCCAGCAGTTTGGCGGGGACAGTAAAAAACATTCAGTACTTC.

As DNA, the CDR3 is TGCAGCGCCCGACTAGCCTACCCCACCTACGAGCAGTACTTC. Protein product: CSARLAYPTYEQYF. The chain uses TRBV29-1 and TRBJ2-7, with 7 bases aligning to TRBD2. There are 14 residues in the CDR3. J was trimmed by 2 bases and V by 7 bases; bases with no gene match: 11. Germline V lookup: CDR1 SQVTM, CDR2 ANQGSEA.

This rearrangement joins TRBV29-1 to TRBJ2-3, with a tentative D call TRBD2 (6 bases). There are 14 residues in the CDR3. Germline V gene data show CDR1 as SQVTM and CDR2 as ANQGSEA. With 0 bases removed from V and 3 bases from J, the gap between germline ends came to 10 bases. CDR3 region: CSVEDLAGTDTQYF. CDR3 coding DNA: TGCAGCGTTGAAGATCTGGCGGGAACAGATACGCAGTATTTT.

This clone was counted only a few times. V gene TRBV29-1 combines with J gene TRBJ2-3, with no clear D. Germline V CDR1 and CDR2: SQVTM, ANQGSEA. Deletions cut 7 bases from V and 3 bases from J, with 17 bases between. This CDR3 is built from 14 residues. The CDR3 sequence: CSAGWASPTDTQYF. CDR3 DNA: TGCAGCGCGGGCTGGGCTAGTCCGACAGATACGCAGTATTTT.

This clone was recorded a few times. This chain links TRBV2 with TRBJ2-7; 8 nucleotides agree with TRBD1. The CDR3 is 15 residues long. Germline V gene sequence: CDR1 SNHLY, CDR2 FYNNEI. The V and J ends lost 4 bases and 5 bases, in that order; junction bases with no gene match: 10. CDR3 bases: TGTGCCAGCAGTGCTGTGGTTGGACAGGGCAACGAGCAGTACTTC. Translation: CASSAVVGQGNEQYF.

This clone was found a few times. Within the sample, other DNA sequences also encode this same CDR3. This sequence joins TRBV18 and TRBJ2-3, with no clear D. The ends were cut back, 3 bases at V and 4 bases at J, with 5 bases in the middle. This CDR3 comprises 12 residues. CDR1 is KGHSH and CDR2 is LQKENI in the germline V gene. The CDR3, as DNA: TGTGCCAGCTCACCGACACCAGATACGCAGTATTTT. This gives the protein CASSPTPDTQYF. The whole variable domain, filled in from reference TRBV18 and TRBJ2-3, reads NAGVMQNPRHLVRRRGQEARLRCSPMKGHSHVYWYRQLPEEGLKFMVYLQKENIIDESGMPKERFSAEFPKEGPSILRIQQVVRGDSAAYFCASSPTPDTQYFGPGTRLTVL.

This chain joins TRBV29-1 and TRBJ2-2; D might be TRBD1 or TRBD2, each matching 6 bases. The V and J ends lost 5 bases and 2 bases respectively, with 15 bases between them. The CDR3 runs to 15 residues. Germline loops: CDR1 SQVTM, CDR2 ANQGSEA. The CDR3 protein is CSVRSGGGNTGELFF. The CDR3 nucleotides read TGCAGCGTTCGCTCCGGAGGGGGTAACACCGGGGAGCTGTTTTTT.

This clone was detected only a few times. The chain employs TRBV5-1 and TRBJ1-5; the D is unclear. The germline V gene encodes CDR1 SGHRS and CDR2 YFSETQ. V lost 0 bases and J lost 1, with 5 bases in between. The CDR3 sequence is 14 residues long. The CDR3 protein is CASSLEGSNQPQHF. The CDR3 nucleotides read TGCGCCAGCAGCTTGGAGGGCAGCAATCAGCCCCAGCATTTT.

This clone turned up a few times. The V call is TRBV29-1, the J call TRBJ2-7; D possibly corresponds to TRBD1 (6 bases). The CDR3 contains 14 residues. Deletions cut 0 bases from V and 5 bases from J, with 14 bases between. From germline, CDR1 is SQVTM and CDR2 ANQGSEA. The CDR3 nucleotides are TGCAGCGTTGAAGAAACCAGGGGCGGACACGAGCAGTACTTC. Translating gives CSVEETRGGHEQYF.

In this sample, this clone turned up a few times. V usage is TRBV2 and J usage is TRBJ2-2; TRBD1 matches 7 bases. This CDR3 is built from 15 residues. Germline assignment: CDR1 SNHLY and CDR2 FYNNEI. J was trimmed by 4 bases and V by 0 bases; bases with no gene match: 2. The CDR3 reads CASSEADRFTGELFF. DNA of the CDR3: TGTGCCAGCAGTGAAGCGGACAGGTTCACCGGGGAGCTGTTTTTT.

The CDR3 DNA is TGTGCCAGCAGTCTAGCGGTTTCATACGAGCAGTACTTC. This encodes CASSLAVSYEQYF. This chain uses TRBV28 with TRBJ2-7, with TRBD2 matching 7 bases. This CDR3 spans 13 amino acids. Per germline, CDR1 MDHEN and CDR2 SYDVKM. J gave up 4 bases and V 5 bases, and 5 bases lay outside the gene matches.

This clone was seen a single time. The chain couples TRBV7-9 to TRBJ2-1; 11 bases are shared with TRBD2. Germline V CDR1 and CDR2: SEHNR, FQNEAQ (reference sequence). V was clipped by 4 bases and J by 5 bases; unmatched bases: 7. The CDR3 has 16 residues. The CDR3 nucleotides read TGTGCCAGCAGCTCCCCAGCTAGCGGGAGGAACAATGAGCAGTTCTTC. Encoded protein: CASSSPASGRNNEQFF.

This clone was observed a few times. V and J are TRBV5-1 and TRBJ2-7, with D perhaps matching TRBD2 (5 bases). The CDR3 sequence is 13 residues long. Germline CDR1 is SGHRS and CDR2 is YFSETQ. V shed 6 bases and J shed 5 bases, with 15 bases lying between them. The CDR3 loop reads CASTSPGIHEQYF. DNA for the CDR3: TGCGCCAGCACAAGCCCGGGAATCCACGAGCAGTACTTC.

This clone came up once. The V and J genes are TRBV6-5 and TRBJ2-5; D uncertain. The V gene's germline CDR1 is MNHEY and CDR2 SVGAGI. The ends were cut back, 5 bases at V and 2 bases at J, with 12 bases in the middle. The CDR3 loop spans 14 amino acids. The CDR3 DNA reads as TGTGCCAGCAGTACTCGGCGGATACAAGAGACCCAGTACTTC. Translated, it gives CASSTRRIQETQYF.

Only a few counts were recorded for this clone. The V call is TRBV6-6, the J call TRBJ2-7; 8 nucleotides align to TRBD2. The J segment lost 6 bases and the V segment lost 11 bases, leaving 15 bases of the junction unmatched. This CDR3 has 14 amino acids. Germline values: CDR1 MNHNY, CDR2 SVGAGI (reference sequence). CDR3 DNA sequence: TGTGCCGGGTCACGGGGGACTAGTACACCCGAGCAGTACTTC. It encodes CAGSRGTSTPEQYF.

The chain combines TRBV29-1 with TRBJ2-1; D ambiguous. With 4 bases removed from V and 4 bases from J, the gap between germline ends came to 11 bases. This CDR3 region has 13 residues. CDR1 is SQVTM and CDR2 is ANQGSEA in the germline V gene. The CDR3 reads CSVVLGKYNEQFF. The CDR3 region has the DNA TGCAGCGTTGTCTTGGGCAAGTACAATGAGCAGTTCTTC.

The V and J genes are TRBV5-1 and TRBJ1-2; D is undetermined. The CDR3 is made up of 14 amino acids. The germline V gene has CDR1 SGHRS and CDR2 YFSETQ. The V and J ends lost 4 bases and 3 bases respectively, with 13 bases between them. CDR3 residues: CASSTRGGDYGYTF. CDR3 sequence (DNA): TGCGCCAGCAGCACCCGAGGCGGGGACTATGGCTACACCTTC.

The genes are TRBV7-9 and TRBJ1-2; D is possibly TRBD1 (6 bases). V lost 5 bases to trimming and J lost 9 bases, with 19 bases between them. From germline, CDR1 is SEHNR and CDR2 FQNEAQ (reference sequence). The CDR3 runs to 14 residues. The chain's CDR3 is CASSRMQGIESYTF. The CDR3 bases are TGTGCCAGCAGCAGAATGCAGGGGATCGAAAGCTACACCTTC. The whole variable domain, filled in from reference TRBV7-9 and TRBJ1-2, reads DTGVSQNPRHKITKRGQNVTFRCDPISEHNRLYWYRQTLGQGPEFLTYFQNEAQLEKSRLLSDRFSAERPKGSFSTLEIQRTEQGDSAMYLCASSRMQGIESYTFGSGTRLTVV.

CDR3 sequence: CSVVGDSNYGYTF. DNA of the CDR3: TGCAGCGTTGTGGGGGACTCTAACTATGGCTACACCTTC. J is TRBJ1-2 and V is TRBV29-1; possible D gene TRBD1, 5 bases. The CDR3 sequence is 13 residues long. Germline V lookup: CDR1 SQVTM, CDR2 ANQGSEA. V was shortened by 4 bases and J by 0 bases, with 9 bases between the two germline ends.

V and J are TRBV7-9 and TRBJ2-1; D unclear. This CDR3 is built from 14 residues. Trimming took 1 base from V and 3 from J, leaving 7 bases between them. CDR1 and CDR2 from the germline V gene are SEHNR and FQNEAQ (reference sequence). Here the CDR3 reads CASSLGQYYNEQFF. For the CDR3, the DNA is TGTGCCAGCAGCTTAGGCCAGTACTACAATGAGCAGTTCTTC.

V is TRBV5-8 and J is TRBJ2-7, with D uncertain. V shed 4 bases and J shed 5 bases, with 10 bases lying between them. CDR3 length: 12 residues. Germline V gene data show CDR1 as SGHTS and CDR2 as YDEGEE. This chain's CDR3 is CASSLDRHEQYF. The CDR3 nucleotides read TGTGCCAGCAGCCTGGATCGCCACGAGCAGTACTTC.

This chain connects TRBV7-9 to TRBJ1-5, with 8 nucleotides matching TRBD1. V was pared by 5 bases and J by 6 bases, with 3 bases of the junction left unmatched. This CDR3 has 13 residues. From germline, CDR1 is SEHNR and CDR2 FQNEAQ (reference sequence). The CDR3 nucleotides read TGTGCCAGCAGCGAGGGACAGGCTCAGCCCCAGCATTTT. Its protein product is CASSEGQAQPQHF.